These 10 T cell receptor beta chains were sequenced from one sample in a study of cytomegalovirus exposure and HLA in healthy donors. Sequencing used immunoSEQ multiplex PCR; TCRdb keeps in-frame clones, though not all of them. Of some 170,000 clones listed, more than 75% are singletons. The sequencing sample was made of PBMCs. These receptors were obtained from a woman aged 30 to 39 in good health and CMV-seronegative.

The rearrangement uses TRBV6-1 and TRBJ2-5, with a possible D match to TRBD1 (6 bases). V was cut by 4 bases and J by 2 bases, with 17 bases left in between. The CDR3 has 16 residues. Germline V gene data show CDR1 as MNHNS and CDR2 as SASEGT. CDR3 in amino acids: CASSADRFAIQETQYF. In nucleotides, the CDR3 is TGTGCCAGCAGTGCCGACAGGTTTGCAATACAAGAGACCCAGTACTTC.

The V and J genes are TRBV5-1 and TRBJ2-3; 9 nucleotides align to TRBD2. Germline V CDR1 and CDR2: SGHRS, YFSETQ. V was clipped by 5 bases and J by 4 bases; unmatched bases: 14. This CDR3 comprises 17 residues. The CDR3 reads CASRFTPAGGLADTQYF. CDR3 coding DNA: TGCGCCAGCAGGTTCACCCCTGCGGGGGGGCTTGCAGATACGCAGTATTTT.

The chain recombines TRBV5-1 with TRBJ2-5, with 7 bases matching TRBD1. The germline V gene encodes CDR1 SGHRS and CDR2 YFSETQ. The CDR3 is made up of 16 amino acids. The ends lost 0 bases at V and 2 bases at J; junction bases unmatched: 7. This chain's CDR3 is CASSLEGTVLQETQYF. CDR3 in DNA: TGCGCCAGCAGCTTGGAAGGGACAGTGTTACAAGAGACCCAGTACTTC. Full variable domain (rest looked up from reference TRBV5-1 and TRBJ2-5): KAGVTQTPRYLIKTRGQQVTLSCSPISGHRSVSWYQQTPGQGLQFLFEYFSETQRNKGNFPGRFSGRQFSNSRSEMNVSTLELGDSALYLCASSLEGTVLQETQYFGPGTRLLVL.

This chain joins TRBV7-2 and TRBJ1-5; tentative D call: TRBD1 (5 bases). V lost 5 bases to trimming and J lost 0 bases, with 17 bases between them. Germline V lookup: CDR1 SGHTA, CDR2 FQGNSA. This CDR3 comprises 17 residues. The CDR3 nucleotides are TGTGCCAGCAGCCTCGATTGGGACTTCTATAGCAATCAGCCCCAGCATTTT. Protein product: CASSLDWDFYSNQPQHF.

A note on this clone: The same CDR3 arises from other DNA sequences in this sample as well. The rearrangement links TRBV4-1 to TRBJ1-1; D gene unclear. Germline-derived CDR1 and CDR2 are MGHRA and YSYEKL. V lost 1 base and J lost 0, with 6 bases in between. This CDR3 is 14 amino acids long. For the CDR3, the DNA is TGCGCCAGCAGCCAAGGAGGTCTGAACACTGAAGCTTTCTTT. It translates to CASSQGGLNTEAFF.

This clone was recorded a few times. The rearrangement joins TRBV19 to TRBJ1-5; tentative D call: TRBD1 (5 bases). The CDR3 spans 14 residues. Germline CDR1 reads LNHDA; CDR2 reads SQIVND (reference sequence). The V end was cut by 5 bases, the J end by 7 bases, with 15 bases between. In DNA form, the CDR3 reads TGTGCCAGTAGTCTCCTCGGGGGTATCCAGCCCCAGCATTTT. This translates into CASSLLGGIQPQHF.

The chain combines TRBV6-6 with TRBJ1-5, with TRBD1 as a possible D gene (5 bases). V dropped 2 bases and J dropped 3 bases, with 8 bases sitting between them. The CDR3 is 14 residues long. Germline assignment: CDR1 MNHNY and CDR2 SVGAGI (reference sequence). The CDR3 loop is CASSYGGNNQPQHF. As DNA, the CDR3 is TGTGCCAGCAGTTACGGGGGGAACAATCAGCCCCAGCATTTT.

The rearrangement uses TRBV15 and TRBJ1-2, with D perhaps matching TRBD1 (6 bases). CDR3 length equals 14 residues. CDR1 is LNHNV and CDR2 is YYDKDF in the germline V gene (reference sequence). V was pared by 2 bases and J by 8 bases, with 15 bases between. The chain's CDR3 is CATSRTTGTDGYTF. DNA for the CDR3: TGTGCCACCAGCAGAACGACAGGCACGGACGGCTACACCTTC.

The chain joins TRBV9 to TRBJ1-1, with no clear D. Trimming cost V 6 bases and J 0 bases, with 12 bases left between them. This CDR3 has 14 residues. Germline CDR1 and CDR2: SGDLS and YYNGEE. CDR3 sequence (DNA): TGTGCCAGCAAAGCTGGTGAGTTGAACACTGAAGCTTTCTTT. The encoded protein is CASKAGELNTEAFF.

The chain couples TRBV27 to TRBJ2-1, with 8 bases matching TRBD2. This CDR3 spans 16 amino acids. Trimming cost V 5 bases and J 3 bases; bases outside gene matches: 9. Germline V gene sequence: CDR1 MNHEY, CDR2 SMNVEV (reference sequence). The CDR3: CASSVTPGLDYNEQFF. For the CDR3, the DNA is TGTGCCAGCAGTGTGACCCCGGGACTAGACTACAATGAGCAGTTCTTC.